Below, 30 T cell receptor beta chains from the same sample are listed, as sequenced in a study of T cell responses to AZD1222 COVID-19 vaccine. Sequenced by immunoSEQ multiplex PCR; TCRdb stores in-frame clones only, minus some. Of about 150,000 clones in the sample, less than 90% were seen once. Sequenced material: peripheral blood, taken after recovery from COVID-19. These receptors originate from an adult who had recovered from COVID-19.

The J gene is TRBJ1-2, the V gene TRBV2, with TRBD1 identical over 10 bases. The germline V gene encodes CDR1 SNHLY and CDR2 FYNNEI. V dropped 8 bases and J dropped 4; count of bases not matched to a gene: 7. The CDR3 runs 14 residues. The CDR3 sequence is CASERDRGVYGYTF. The CDR3 DNA is TGTGCCAGCGAGCGGGACAGGGGTGTCTATGGCTACACCTTC.

The chain couples TRBV2 to TRBJ1-2; the match to TRBD1 covers 8 bases. V dropped 11 bases and J dropped 8; count of bases not matched to a gene: 10. The CDR3 covers 12 residues. Germline V gives CDR1 SNHLY, CDR2 FYNNEI. Written as DNA, the CDR3 is TGTGCCGGCATCCGACAGGGGTTGGGCTACACCTTC. Translating gives CAGIRQGLGYTF.

The chain recombines TRBV14 with TRBJ2-1; possibly TRBD1 for D (5 bases). This CDR3 contains 14 residues. V lost 1 base and J lost 7, with 11 bases in between. Germline CDR1 is SGHDN and CDR2 is FVKESK. The CDR3 sequence: CASSQGQLRNEQFF. In nucleotides, the CDR3 is TGTGCCAGCAGCCAAGGACAGTTAAGGAATGAGCAGTTCTTC.

The sample holds one count of this clone. The chain joins TRBV5-1 to TRBJ2-3; D unclear. Germline V lookup: CDR1 SGHRS, CDR2 YFSETQ. The V end lost 1 base, the J end lost 0 bases, and 6 bases lay between the germline ends. CDR3 length: 14 residues. The CDR3 coding sequence is TGCGCCAGCAGCTTGAGCGACAGCACAGATACGCAGTATTTT. Its translation is CASSLSDSTDTQYF.

The chain uses TRBV2 and TRBJ1-4; 8 bases line up with TRBD1. Losses at the gene ends were 3 bases for V and 3 bases for J; bases not matched to a gene: 6. The CDR3 spans 16 residues. In germline, CDR1 is SNHLY, CDR2 FYNNEI. Here the CDR3 DNA reads TGTGCCAGCAGTGACAGGGGGCGCACGGCTAATGAAAAACTGTTTTTT. It codes for CASSDRGRTANEKLFF.

V gene TRBV18 combines with J gene TRBJ2-7; D is possibly TRBD1 or TRBD2 (5 bases each). The germline V gene has CDR1 KGHSH and CDR2 LQKENI. There are 13 residues in the CDR3. The V end lost 2 bases, the J end lost 7 bases, and 12 bases lay between the germline ends. DNA of the CDR3: TGTGCCAGCTCACCATTGACAGAGGGAGAGCAGTACTTC. This translates into CASSPLTEGEQYF.

CDR3 DNA: TGTGCCATCAGGAACAAGGGGACCTATGGCTACACCTTC. Residues: CAIRNKGTYGYTF. The rearrangement joins TRBV10-3 to TRBJ1-2; TRBD1 might be the D (5 bases). This CDR3 region has 13 residues. CDR1 is ENHRY and CDR2 is SYGVKD in the germline V gene. The V end was cut by 6 bases, the J end by 4 bases, with 12 bases between.

The chain uses TRBV7-9 and TRBJ2-1; D is unresolved. V was shortened by 1 base and J by 8 bases, with 6 bases between the two germline ends. The CDR3 covers 12 residues. Germline values: CDR1 SEHNR, CDR2 FQNEAQ (reference sequence). Here the CDR3 reads CASSLERDEQFF. For the CDR3, the DNA is TGTGCCAGCAGCTTAGAAAGGGATGAGCAGTTCTTC.

The V gene is TRBV6-1, the J gene TRBJ1-1; D gene unclear. Trimming shortened V by 1 base and J by 4 bases, and 10 bases separated the two germline ends. The CDR3 is made up of 14 amino acids. Germline V lookup: CDR1 MNHNS, CDR2 SASEGT. The CDR3 region is CASSEEPGFTEAFF. The DNA for the CDR3 is TGTGCCAGCAGTGAAGAGCCGGGGTTCACTGAAGCTTTCTTT.

Only one count was recorded for this clone. The V gene is TRBV19, the J gene TRBJ2-5; 7 positions agree with TRBD2. The CDR3 runs 15 residues. The germline gives CDR1 LNHDA, CDR2 SQIVND (reference sequence). Unmatched junction bases numbered 6, after V lost 1 base and J lost 4 bases. The CDR3 here is CASSIGAGGRETQYF. CDR3 DNA sequence: TGTGCCAGTAGTATAGGGGCGGGCGGGAGAGAGACCCAGTACTTC.

This rearrangement joins TRBV3-1 (or the pseudogene TRBV3-2) to TRBJ1-3; 7 bases are a match to TRBD1. The CDR3 contains 15 residues. Looked up from germline, CDR1 is LGHDT and CDR2 is YNNKEL (reference sequence). Germline trimming cut 1 base from V and 3 bases from J; bases unmatched to any gene: 3. CDR3 protein: CASSQVGGGGNTIYF. The CDR3 nucleotides are TGTGCCAGCAGCCAAGTAGGGGGCGGTGGAAACACCATATATTTT.

The rearrangement joins TRBV27 to TRBJ2-3; 14 bases align to TRBD2. V shed 6 bases and J 7 bases; nucleotides not matched to a gene: 15. Germline V CDR1 and CDR2: MNHEY, SMNVEV (reference sequence). The CDR3 runs 18 residues. The CDR3 bases are TGTGCCAGCAGGGGACTAGCGGGGGTCCAGCCAATTTGGAATACGCAGTATTTT. Its translation: CASRGLAGVQPIWNTQYF.

The V call is TRBV28, the J call TRBJ1-5; tentative D call: TRBD1 (6 bases). This CDR3 is 14 amino acids long. V was trimmed by 10 bases and J by 2 bases, leaving 15 bases between them. Germline V gene lookup returns CDR1 MDHEN and CDR2 SYDVKM. The CDR3 spells CAISGGGGNQPQHF. The CDR3 nucleotides are TGTGCCATCTCCGGGGGCGGCGGCAATCAGCCCCAGCATTTT.

DNA of the CDR3: TGTGCCAGCAGCTTAAACAGCCCTAATTCACCCCTCCACTTT. It is translated as CASSLNSPNSPLHF. The V call is TRBV7-2, the J call TRBJ1-6; D gene unclear. The V and J ends lost 2 bases and 6 bases respectively, with 8 bases between them. The length of the CDR3 is 14 residues. Germline V gene lookup returns CDR1 SGHTA and CDR2 FQGNSA.

This sequence joins TRBV27 and TRBJ1-3; D not certain. The V end lost 8 bases, the J end lost 0 bases, and 11 bases lay between the germline ends. The CDR3 totals 14 residues. The germline V gene encodes CDR1 MNHEY and CDR2 SMNVEV (reference sequence). Here the CDR3 DNA reads TGTGCCAGCCGCGGATCTCTCTCTGGAAACACCATATATTTT. This sequence encodes CASRGSLSGNTIYF.

The chain combines TRBV6-5 with TRBJ2-6, with 9 bases that match TRBD2. Trimming cost V 0 bases and J 15 bases; bases outside gene matches: 6. Looked up from germline, CDR1 is MNHEY and CDR2 is SVGAGI. The CDR3 contains 14 residues. As DNA, the CDR3 is TGTGCCAGCAGTTACTCGCGGCCTAGCGGGGACCTGACTTTC. This encodes CASSYSRPSGDLTF.

This chain connects TRBV29-1 to TRBJ1-1; no clear D gene. The germline V gene encodes CDR1 SQVTM and CDR2 ANQGSEA. V was clipped by 5 bases and J by 0 bases, with 16 bases between them. The CDR3 spans 15 residues. The CDR3 region is CSVSSGWAMNTEAFF. DNA for the CDR3: TGCAGCGTTTCGTCGGGGTGGGCAATGAACACTGAAGCTTTCTTT.

The count of this clone is one. J is TRBJ1-2 and V is TRBV2; 8 bases match TRBD1. The germline V gene has CDR1 SNHLY and CDR2 FYNNEI. CDR3 length equals 17 residues. Trimming took 2 bases from V and 2 from J; bases not matched to a gene: 10. The CDR3 DNA follows: TGTGCCAGCAGTGAATTAGGAGACAGGGGCCTAAACTATGGCTACACCTTC. Its protein is CASSELGDRGLNYGYTF. Using reference TRBV2 and TRBJ1-2 for the parts outside the CDR3, the full variable domain is EPEVTQTPSHQVTQMGQEVILRCVPISNHLYFYWYRQILGQKVEFLVSFYNNEISEKSEIFDDQFSVERPDGSNFTLKIRSTKLEDSAMYFCASSELGDRGLNYGYTFGSGTRLTVV.

This clone rates as medium-sized. The gene calls are TRBV27 and TRBJ1-6; tentative D call: TRBD1 (5 bases). This CDR3 is built from 12 residues. CDR1 MNHEY and CDR2 SMNVEV come from the germline V gene (reference sequence). V was cut by 2 bases and J by 9 bases, with 5 bases left in between. The CDR3 reads CASSLGGSPLHF. CDR3 bases: TGTGCCAGCAGTTTAGGGGGTTCACCCCTCCACTTT.

The V and J genes are TRBV5-1 and TRBJ2-7; D is ambiguous. Trimming removed 1 base from V and 4 bases from J, with 12 bases in between. The germline V gene encodes CDR1 SGHRS and CDR2 YFSETQ. CDR3 size: 14 residues. This chain's CDR3 is CASSLIGFGYEQYF. CDR3 nucleotides: TGCGCCAGCAGCTTGATCGGGTTTGGATACGAGCAGTACTTC.

This clone appeared a single time. J is TRBJ2-7 and V is TRBV6-5; the D gene is possibly TRBD2 (7 bases). The ends were cut back, 4 bases at V and 6 bases at J, with 10 bases in the middle. Germline CDR1 and CDR2: MNHEY and SVGAGI. The CDR3 covers 12 residues. The CDR3 coding sequence is TGTGCCAGCAGTTTAGGGGGGGGCGAGCAGTACTTC. Translation gives CASSLGGGEQYF.

V and J are TRBV11-3 and TRBJ2-2; 10 bases line up with TRBD2. J gave up 5 bases and V 5 bases, and 8 bases lay outside the gene matches. The germline gives CDR1 SGHNT, CDR2 YENEEA. The CDR3 runs 16 residues. The CDR3 nucleotides are TGTGCCAGCAGCCTGAGGACTAGCGGAAGAACCGGGGAGCTGTTTTTT. Translating it yields CASSLRTSGRTGELFF.

The chain employs TRBV29-1 and TRBJ2-7; 10 bases are a match to TRBD2. CDR3 length: 14 residues. The V gene end was trimmed by 1 base and the J gene end by 6 bases; junction bases not matched to a gene: 6. Germline-derived CDR1 and CDR2 are SQVTM and ANQGSEA. The CDR3 sequence is CSVEGLAGYTEQYF. The CDR3 DNA is TGCAGCGTTGAAGGACTAGCGGGTTATACCGAGCAGTACTTC.

The chain carries TRBV11-3 and TRBJ2-3; TRBD1 might be the D (6 bases). The CDR3 spans 15 residues. Germline CDR1 is SGHNT and CDR2 is YENEEA. V dropped 1 base and J dropped 4 bases, with 12 bases sitting between them. CDR3 protein: CASSLGRGESDTQYF. DNA of the CDR3: TGTGCCAGCAGCTTAGGCAGGGGAGAATCAGATACGCAGTATTTT.

This chain uses TRBV7-9 with TRBJ2-1; perhaps TRBD2 as D (5 bases). V shed 5 bases and J shed 12 bases, with 11 bases lying between them. The CDR3 is 11 amino acids. In germline, CDR1 is SEHNR, CDR2 FQNEAQ (reference sequence). CDR3 loop: CASSSSEVQFF. DNA of the CDR3: TGTGCCAGCAGCAGTAGCGAGGTGCAGTTCTTC. Full variable domain (rest looked up from reference TRBV7-9 and TRBJ2-1): DTGVSQNPRHKITKRGQNVTFRCDPISEHNRLYWYRQTLGQGPEFLTYFQNEAQLEKSRLLSDRFSAERPKGSFSTLEIQRTEQGDSAMYLCASSSSEVQFFGPGTRLTVL.

The V and J genes are TRBV5-5 and TRBJ1-4; the D is unclear. The CDR3 sequence is 14 residues long. The germline V and J ends were trimmed by 0 bases and 0 bases, with 3 bases remaining between them. CDR1 is SGHKS, CDR2 YYEKEE, per germline (reference sequence). CDR3 in DNA: TGTGCCAGCAGCTTGGAAGCAACTAATGAAAAACTGTTTTTT. Encoded protein: CASSLEATNEKLFF.

The chain carries TRBV11-3 and TRBJ2-1, with 7 bases identical to TRBD2. Germline-derived CDR1 and CDR2 are SGHNT and YENEEA. J gave up 2 bases and V 0 bases, and 4 bases lay outside the gene matches. This CDR3 is 16 amino acids long. The CDR3 sequence is CASSLEGGTTYNEQFF. The CDR3 bases are TGTGCCAGCAGCTTAGAGGGGGGGACTACCTACAATGAGCAGTTCTTC.

In nucleotides, the CDR3 is TGTGCCAGCAGCCACGACTTAGGGGGTGAGCAGTTCTTC. Its protein is CASSHDLGGEQFF. V gene TRBV14 combines with J gene TRBJ2-1, with D possibly being TRBD1 (6 bases). This CDR3 has 13 residues. V gave up 3 bases and J gave up 9 bases, with 12 bases separating them. The germline CDR1 and CDR2 sequences are SGHDN and FVKESK.

This clone occurred once. This chain connects TRBV2 to TRBJ1-2; D is unclear. Germline values: CDR1 SNHLY, CDR2 FYNNEI. Trimming stripped 2 bases from V and 6 bases from J, with 10 bases between. The CDR3 spans 13 residues. CDR3: CASSERQWNGYTF. The CDR3 DNA sequence: TGTGCCAGCAGTGAACGGCAGTGGAATGGCTACACCTTC.

This clone showed up just a few times. V gene TRBV28 combines with J gene TRBJ1-2; D remains ambiguous. Between the trimmed V and J ends, which lost 3 bases and 7 bases, there was a span of 12 bases. The CDR3 runs to 13 residues. Germline-derived CDR1 and CDR2 are MDHEN and SYDVKM. The CDR3 protein is CASSFRTAGGYTF. As DNA, the CDR3 is TGTGCCAGCAGTTTCCGGACGGCGGGTGGCTACACCTTC.